This T cell receptor beta chain emerged from a study of blood T cell repertoires in COVID-19. Turning to the study itself: Samples taken during acute and convalescent COVID-19 were collected in the United States, Italy and Spain. PBMCs, B-cell-depleted T cells, or T cells provided the cDNA or gDNA that made up the material.

This CDR3 region has 14 residues. Germline V gene data show CDR1 as MDHEN and CDR2 as SYDVKM. V lost 3 bases and J lost 1; bases outside the gene matches: 1. Original processing methods: Quantification of nucleated cells was approximated via reference gene primer amplification. Method: immunoSEQ multiplex PCR; TCRdb's copy keeps in-frame clones and lacks some. The DNA gave D and trimming, while V, J and clone size come from that table. The table has some 200,000 clones, approximately 84% seen once; the top ten hold 6.9%. The chain uses TRBV28 and TRBJ2-7; 9 bases line up with TRBD2. This TCR was recovered from a human donor with acute or convalescent COVID-19. The donor label of this sample is uncertain. Input material: peripheral blood. The CDR3 is CASSLTSGSYEQYF. The CDR3 DNA reads TGTGCCAGCAGTTTGACTAGCGGTTCCTACGAGCAGTACTTC.